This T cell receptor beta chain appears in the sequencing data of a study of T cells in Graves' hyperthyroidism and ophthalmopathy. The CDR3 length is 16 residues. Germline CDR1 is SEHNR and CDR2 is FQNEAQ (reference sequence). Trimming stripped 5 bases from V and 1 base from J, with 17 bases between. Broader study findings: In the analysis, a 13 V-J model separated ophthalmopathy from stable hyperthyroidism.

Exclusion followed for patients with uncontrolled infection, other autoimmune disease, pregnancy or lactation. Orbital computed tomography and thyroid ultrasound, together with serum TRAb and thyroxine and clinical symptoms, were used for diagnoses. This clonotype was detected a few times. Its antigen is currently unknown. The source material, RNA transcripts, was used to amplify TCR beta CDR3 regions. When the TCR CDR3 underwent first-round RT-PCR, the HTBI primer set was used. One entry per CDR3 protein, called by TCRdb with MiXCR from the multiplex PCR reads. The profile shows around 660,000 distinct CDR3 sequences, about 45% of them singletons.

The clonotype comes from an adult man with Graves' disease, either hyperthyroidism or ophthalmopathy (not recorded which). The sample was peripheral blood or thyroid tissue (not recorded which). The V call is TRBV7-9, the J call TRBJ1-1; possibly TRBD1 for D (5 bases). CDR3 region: CASSPLPPGWNTEAFF. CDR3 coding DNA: TGTGCCAGCAGCCCCCTACCCCCAGGGTGGAACACTGAAGCTTTCTTT.